A single sample gave rise to the 6 T cell receptor beta chains below, sequenced in a study of glioma-infiltrating T cells. TCR alpha and beta CDR3 regions were amplified from RNA using iRepertoire nested multiplex PCR. TCRdb re-called the multiplex PCR reads through MiXCR, storing one row per CDR3 protein. Here the sample spans about 44,000 distinct CDR3 sequences, approximately 20% being singletons. Material: glioma tissue, nonneoplastic brain tissue, or PBMCs (not recorded which). The receptors come from a human donor with low-grade glioma or glioblastoma, undergoing nonglioma brain surgery, or in good health (not recorded which).

This clonotype occurred many times. The J gene is TRBJ2-5, the V gene TRBV24-1, with D unresolved. Trimming left V 3 bases short and J 5 bases short, with 6 bases between. Germline V gene data show CDR1 as KGHDR and CDR2 as SFDVKD. The CDR3 has 12 residues. CDR3 bases: TGTGCCACCAGTGATCCGCAGGAGACCCAGTACTTC. Protein sequence: CATSDPQETQYF.

This clonotype was seen a handful of times. This may be a read error, as it is one base from a much larger clone. The final CDR3 position lacks the conserved phenylalanine or tryptophan, pointing to a likely read error. J is TRBJ2-7 and V is TRBV7-2, with 9 positions matching TRBD1. With V trimmed by 6 bases and J by 1 base, 10 bases remained unmatched. The germline CDR1 and CDR2 sequences are SGHTA and FQGNSA. The length of the CDR3 is 16 residues. CDR3 in DNA: TGTGCCAGCAGTTTGCCACGGGACAGGGTTTCCTACGAGCAGTACCTC. This gives the protein CASSLPRDRVSYEQYL.

The chain links TRBV9 to TRBJ2-3, with 8 bases lining up with TRBD1. CDR3 length equals 15 residues. From germline, CDR1 is SGDLS and CDR2 YYNGEE. Losses at the gene ends were 2 bases for V and 3 bases for J; bases not matched to a gene: 5. CDR3 nucleotides: TGTGCCAGCAGCGTGCAGGGGGCCGGAACAGATACGCAGTATTTT. This sequence encodes CASSVQGAGTDTQYF.

The sample holds many counts of this clonotype. This rearrangement joins TRBV2 to TRBJ2-3; D not resolved. V was pared by 3 bases and J by 4 bases, with 14 bases between. The CDR3 consists of 15 residues. Germline V CDR1 and CDR2: SNHLY, FYNNEI. The DNA of the CDR3 is TGTGCCAGCAGTGAGGCTGTCCCCATCTCAGATACGCAGTATTTT. It codes for CASSEAVPISDTQYF.

This clonotype has just one count. The V gene is TRBV7-9, the J gene TRBJ2-1; 9 bases line up with TRBD1. The CDR3 sequence is 16 residues long. Germline V gene data show CDR1 as SEHNR and CDR2 as FQNEAQ (reference sequence). V lost 5 bases to trimming and J lost 5 bases; unmatched junction nucleotides: 10. The CDR3 region is CASSPPVGQGNNEQFF. The DNA of the CDR3 is TGTGCCAGCAGCCCACCGGTGGGACAGGGTAACAATGAGCAGTTCTTC.

This clonotype has a count of ten or more. This chain links TRBV2 with TRBJ1-1; D uncertain. V lost 6 bases and J lost 0, with 8 bases in between. The CDR3 spans 13 residues. Germline V gene sequence: CDR1 SNHLY, CDR2 FYNNEI. CDR3 bases: TGTGCCAGCAGCCGGGTGGTGAACACTGAAGCTTTCTTT. This codes for CASSRVVNTEAFF.